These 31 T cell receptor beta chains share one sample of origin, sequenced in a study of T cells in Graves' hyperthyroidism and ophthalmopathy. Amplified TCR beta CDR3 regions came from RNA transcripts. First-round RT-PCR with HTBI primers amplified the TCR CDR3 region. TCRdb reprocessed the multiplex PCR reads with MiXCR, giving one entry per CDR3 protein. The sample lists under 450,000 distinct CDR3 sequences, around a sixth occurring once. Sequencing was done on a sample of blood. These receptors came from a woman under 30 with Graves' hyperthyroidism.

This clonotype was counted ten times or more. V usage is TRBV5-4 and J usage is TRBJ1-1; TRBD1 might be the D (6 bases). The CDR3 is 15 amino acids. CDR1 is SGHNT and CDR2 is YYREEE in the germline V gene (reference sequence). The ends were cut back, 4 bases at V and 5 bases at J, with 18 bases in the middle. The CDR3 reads CASSREAGVGTEAFF. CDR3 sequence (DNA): TGTGCCAGCAGCAGGGAAGCAGGGGTCGGGACTGAAGCTTTCTTT. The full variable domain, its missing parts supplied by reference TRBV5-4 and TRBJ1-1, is ETGVTQSPTHLIKTRGQQVTLRCSSQSGHNTVSWYQQALGQGPQFIFQYYREEENGRGNFPPRFSGLQFPNYSSELNVNALELDDSALYLCASSREAGVGTEAFFGQGTRLTVV.

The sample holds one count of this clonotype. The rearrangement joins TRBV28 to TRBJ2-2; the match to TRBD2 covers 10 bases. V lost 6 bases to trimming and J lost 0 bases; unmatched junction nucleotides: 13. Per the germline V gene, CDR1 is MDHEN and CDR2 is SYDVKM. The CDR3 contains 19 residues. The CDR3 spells CASRIRPQREGPNTGELFF. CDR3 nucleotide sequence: TGTGCCAGCAGAATACGGCCCCAGCGGGAGGGCCCGAACACCGGGGAGCTGTTTTTT.

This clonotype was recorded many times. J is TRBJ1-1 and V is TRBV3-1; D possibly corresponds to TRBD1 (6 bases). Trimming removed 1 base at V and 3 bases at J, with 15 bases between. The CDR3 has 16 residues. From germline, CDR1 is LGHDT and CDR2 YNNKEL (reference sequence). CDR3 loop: CASSQVGGAVYTEAFF. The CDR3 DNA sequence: TGTGCCAGCAGCCAAGTTGGGGGGGCGGTCTACACTGAAGCTTTCTTT. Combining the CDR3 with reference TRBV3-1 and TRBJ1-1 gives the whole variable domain DTAVSQTPKYLVTQMGNDKSIKCEQNLGHDTMYWYKQDSKKFLKIMFSYNNKELIINETVPNRFSPKSPDKAHLNLHINSLELGDSAVYFCASSQVGGAVYTEAFFGQGTRLTVV.

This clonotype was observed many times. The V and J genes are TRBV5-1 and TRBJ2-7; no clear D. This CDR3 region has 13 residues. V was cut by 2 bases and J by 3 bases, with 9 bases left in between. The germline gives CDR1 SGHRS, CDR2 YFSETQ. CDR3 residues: CASSFGFGYEQYF. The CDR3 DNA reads TGCGCCAGCAGCTTCGGGTTCGGCTACGAGCAGTACTTC.

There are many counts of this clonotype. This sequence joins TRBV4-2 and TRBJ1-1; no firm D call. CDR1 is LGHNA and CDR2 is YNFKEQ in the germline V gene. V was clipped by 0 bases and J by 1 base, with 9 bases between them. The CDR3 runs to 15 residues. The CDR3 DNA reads TGTGCCAGCAGCCAAGAATTTACGGCGAACACTGAAGCTTTCTTT. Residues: CASSQEFTANTEAFF.

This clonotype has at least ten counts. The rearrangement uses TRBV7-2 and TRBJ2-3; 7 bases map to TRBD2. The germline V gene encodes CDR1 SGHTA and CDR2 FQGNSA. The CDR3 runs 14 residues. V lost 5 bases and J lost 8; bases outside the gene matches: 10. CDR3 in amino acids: CASSTQTIAGTQYF. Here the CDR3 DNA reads TGTGCCAGCAGCACCCAAACTATAGCGGGTACGCAGTATTTT.

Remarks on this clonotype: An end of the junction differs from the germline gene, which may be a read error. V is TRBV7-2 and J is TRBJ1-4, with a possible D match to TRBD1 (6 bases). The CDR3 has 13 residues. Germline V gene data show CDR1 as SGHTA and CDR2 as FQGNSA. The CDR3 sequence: CAGSRTGNEKLFF. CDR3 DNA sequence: TGTGCCGGCAGCCGTACAGGGAATGAAAAACTGTTTTTT.

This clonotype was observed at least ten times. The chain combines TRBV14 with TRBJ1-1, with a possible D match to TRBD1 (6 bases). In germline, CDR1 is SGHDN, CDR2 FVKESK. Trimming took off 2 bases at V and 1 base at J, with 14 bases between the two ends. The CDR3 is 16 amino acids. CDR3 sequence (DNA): TGTGCCAGCAGCCAACCAACAGGGCCCGCGAACACTGAAGCTTTCTTT. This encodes CASSQPTGPANTEAFF.

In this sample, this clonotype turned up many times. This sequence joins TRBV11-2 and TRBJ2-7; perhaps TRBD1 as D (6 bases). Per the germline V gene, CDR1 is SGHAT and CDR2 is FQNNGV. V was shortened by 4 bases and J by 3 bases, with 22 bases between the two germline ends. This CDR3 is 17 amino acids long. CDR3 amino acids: CASSSTWGPTRDYEQYF. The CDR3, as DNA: TGTGCCAGCAGCTCCACGTGGGGGCCCACTCGGGACTACGAGCAGTACTTC. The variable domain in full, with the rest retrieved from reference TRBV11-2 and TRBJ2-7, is EAGVAQSPRYKIIEKRQSVAFWCNPISGHATLYWYQQILGQGPKLLIQFQNNGVVDDSQLPKDRFSAERLKGVDSTLKIQPAKLEDSAVYLCASSSTWGPTRDYEQYFGPGTRLTVT.

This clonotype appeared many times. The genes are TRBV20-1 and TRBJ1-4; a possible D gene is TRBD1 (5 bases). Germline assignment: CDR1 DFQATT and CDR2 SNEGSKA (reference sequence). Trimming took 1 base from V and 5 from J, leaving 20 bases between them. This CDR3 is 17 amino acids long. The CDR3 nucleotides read TGCAGTGCTAGAGCTCCAGGGAGGGGAGGCAAAAATGAAAAACTGTTTTTT. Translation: CSARAPGRGGKNEKLFF.

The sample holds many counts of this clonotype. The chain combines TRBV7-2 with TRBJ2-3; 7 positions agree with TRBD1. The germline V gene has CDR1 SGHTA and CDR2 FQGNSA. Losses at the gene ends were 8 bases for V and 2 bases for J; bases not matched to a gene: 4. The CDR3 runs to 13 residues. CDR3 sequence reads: CASLGQFTDTQYF. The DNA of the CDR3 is TGTGCCAGCCTGGGACAGTTCACAGATACGCAGTATTTT.

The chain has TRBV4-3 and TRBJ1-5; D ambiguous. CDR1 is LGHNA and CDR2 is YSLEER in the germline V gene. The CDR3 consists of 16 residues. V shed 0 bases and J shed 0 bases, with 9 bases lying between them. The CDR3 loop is CASSQDWTDSNQPQHF. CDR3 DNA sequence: TGCGCCAGCAGCCAAGACTGGACGGATAGCAATCAGCCCCAGCATTTT.

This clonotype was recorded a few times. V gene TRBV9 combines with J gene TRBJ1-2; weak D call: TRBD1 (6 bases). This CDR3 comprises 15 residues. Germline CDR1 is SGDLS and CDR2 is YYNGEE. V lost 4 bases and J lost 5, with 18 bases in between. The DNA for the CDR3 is TGTGCCAGCAGCTCCCCTCAGGGGTCTTTTTATGGCTACACCTTC. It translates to CASSSPQGSFYGYTF.

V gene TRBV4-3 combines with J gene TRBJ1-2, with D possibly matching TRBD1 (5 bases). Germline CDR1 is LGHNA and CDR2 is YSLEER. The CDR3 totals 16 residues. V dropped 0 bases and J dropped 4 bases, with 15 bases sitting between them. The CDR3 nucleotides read TGCGCCAGCAGCCAAGATATTTGGAGGGGATCCTATGGCTACACCTTC. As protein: CASSQDIWRGSYGYTF.

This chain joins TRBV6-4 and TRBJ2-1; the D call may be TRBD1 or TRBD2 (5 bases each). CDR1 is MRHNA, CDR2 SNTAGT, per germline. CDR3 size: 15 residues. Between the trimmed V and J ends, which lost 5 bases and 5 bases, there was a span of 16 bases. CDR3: CASSKGTPANNEQFF. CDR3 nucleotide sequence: TGTGCCAGCAGTAAGGGGACCCCGGCCAACAATGAGCAGTTCTTC.

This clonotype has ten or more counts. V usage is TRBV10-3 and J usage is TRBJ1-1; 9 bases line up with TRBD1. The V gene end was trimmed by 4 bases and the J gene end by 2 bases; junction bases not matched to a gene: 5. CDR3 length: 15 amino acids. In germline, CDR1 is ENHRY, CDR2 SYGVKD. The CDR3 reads CAISVDRGSNTEAFF. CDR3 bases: TGTGCCATCAGTGTGGACAGGGGTTCCAACACTGAAGCTTTCTTT.

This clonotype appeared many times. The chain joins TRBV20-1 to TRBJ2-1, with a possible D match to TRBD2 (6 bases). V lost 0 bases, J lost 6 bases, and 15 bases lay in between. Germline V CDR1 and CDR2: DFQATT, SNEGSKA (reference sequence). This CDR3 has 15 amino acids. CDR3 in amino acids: CSARDSTSPRNEQFF. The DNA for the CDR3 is TGCAGTGCTAGAGATAGCACTAGCCCCCGCAATGAGCAGTTCTTC.

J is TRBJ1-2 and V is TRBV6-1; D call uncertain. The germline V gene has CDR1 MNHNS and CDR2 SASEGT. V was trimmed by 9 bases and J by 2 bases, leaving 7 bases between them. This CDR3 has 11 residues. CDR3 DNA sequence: TGTGCCAGGCTGGGGAACTATGGCTACACCTTC. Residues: CARLGNYGYTF.

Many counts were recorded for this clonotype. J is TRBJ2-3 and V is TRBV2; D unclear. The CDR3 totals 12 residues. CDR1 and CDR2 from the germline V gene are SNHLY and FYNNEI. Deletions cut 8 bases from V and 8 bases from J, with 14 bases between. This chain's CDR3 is CASSLVLGTQYF. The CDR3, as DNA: TGTGCCAGCTCGCTGGTCTTAGGTACGCAGTATTTT.

The CDR3 is CASSFRDPPGGYTF. As DNA, the CDR3 is TGCGCCAGCAGCTTTCGGGACCCTCCGGGTGGCTACACCTTC. The J gene is TRBJ1-2, the V gene TRBV5-1, with D perhaps matching TRBD1 (5 bases). Trimming shortened V by 2 bases and J by 7 bases, and 15 bases separated the two germline ends. The CDR3 runs to 14 residues. Germline CDR1 is SGHRS and CDR2 is YFSETQ.

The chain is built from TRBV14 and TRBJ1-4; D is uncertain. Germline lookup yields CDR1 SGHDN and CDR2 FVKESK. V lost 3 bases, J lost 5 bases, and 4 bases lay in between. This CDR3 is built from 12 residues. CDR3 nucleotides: TGTGCCAGCAGCCACACAAATGAAAAACTGTTTTTT. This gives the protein CASSHTNEKLFF. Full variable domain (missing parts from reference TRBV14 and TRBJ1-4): EAGVTQFPSHSVIEKGQTVTLRCDPISGHDNLYWYRRVMGKEIKFLLHFVKESKQDESGMPNNRFLAERTGGTYSTLKVQPAELEDSGVYFCASSHTNEKLFFGSGTQLSVL.

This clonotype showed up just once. CDR3 DNA sequence: TGTGCCAGCAGTGTAGGGTCGGGGTACCGGCAGCCCCAGCATTTT. Encoded protein: CASSVGSGYRQPQHF. V usage is TRBV28 and J usage is TRBJ1-5, with unresolved D. This CDR3 has 15 residues. The V and J ends lost 5 bases and 7 bases respectively, with 18 bases between them. Per the germline V gene, CDR1 is MDHEN and CDR2 is SYDVKM.

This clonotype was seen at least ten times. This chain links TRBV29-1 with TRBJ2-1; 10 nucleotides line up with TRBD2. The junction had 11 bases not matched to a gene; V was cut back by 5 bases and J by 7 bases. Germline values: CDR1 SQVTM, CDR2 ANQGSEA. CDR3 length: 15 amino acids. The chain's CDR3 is CSVHELAGVGNEQFF. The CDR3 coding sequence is TGCAGCGTTCATGAGCTAGCGGGAGTTGGGAATGAGCAGTTCTTC.

The CDR3, as DNA: TGCAGTGCTAGACCGCGATGGGATCAGCCCCAGCATTTT. It is translated as CSARPRWDQPQHF. The chain employs TRBV20-1 and TRBJ1-5; D remains unclear. This CDR3 has 13 residues. The germline V gene has CDR1 DFQATT and CDR2 SNEGSKA (reference sequence). V shed 2 bases and J shed 5 bases, with 10 bases lying between them.

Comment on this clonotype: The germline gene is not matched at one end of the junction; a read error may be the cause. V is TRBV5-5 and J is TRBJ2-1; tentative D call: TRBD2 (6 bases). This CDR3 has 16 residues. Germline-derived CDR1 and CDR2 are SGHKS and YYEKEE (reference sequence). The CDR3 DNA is TGTGTCAGCAGCGCGGCGGGACTCACGTTTTGGGATGAGCAGTTCTTC. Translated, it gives CVSSAAGLTFWDEQFF.

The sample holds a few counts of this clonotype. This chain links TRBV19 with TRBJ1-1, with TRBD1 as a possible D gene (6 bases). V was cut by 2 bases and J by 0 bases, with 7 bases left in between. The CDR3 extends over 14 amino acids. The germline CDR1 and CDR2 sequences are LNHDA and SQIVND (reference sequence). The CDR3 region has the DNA TGTGCCAGTAGTATAAGGGACATGAACACTGAAGCTTTCTTT. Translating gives CASSIRDMNTEAFF.

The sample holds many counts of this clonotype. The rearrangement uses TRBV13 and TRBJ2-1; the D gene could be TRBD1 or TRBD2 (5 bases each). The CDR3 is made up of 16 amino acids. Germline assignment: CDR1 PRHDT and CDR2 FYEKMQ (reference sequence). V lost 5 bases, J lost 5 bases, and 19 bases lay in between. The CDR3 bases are TGTGCCAGCAGCCCCCGACAGTTTCGGGGAAACAATGAGCAGTTCTTC. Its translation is CASSPRQFRGNNEQFF.

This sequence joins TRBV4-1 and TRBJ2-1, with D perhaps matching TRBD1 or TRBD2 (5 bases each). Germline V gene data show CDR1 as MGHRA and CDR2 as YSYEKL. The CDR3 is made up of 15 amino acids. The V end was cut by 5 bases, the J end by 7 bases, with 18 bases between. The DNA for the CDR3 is TGCGCCAGCAGCAGGGGCTTAAAGCGGACGAATGAGCAGTTCTTC. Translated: CASSRGLKRTNEQFF.

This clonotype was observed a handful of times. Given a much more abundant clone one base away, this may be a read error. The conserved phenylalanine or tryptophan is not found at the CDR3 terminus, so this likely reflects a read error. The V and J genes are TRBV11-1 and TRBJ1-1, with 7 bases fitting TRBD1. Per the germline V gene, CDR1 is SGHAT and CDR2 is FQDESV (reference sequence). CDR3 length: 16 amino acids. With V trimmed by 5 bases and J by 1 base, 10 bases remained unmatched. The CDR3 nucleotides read TGTGCCAGCAGCCCAACCAGACAGGGATGGAACACTGAAGCTTTCCTT. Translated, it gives CASSPTRQGWNTEAFL.

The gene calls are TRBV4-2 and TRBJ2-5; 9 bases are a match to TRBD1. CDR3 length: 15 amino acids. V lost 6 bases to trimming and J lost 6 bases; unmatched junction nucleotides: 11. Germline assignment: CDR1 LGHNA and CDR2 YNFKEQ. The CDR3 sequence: CASSRDDRGEQTQYF. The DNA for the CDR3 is TGTGCCAGCAGTCGCGACGACAGGGGGGAACAGACCCAGTACTTC.

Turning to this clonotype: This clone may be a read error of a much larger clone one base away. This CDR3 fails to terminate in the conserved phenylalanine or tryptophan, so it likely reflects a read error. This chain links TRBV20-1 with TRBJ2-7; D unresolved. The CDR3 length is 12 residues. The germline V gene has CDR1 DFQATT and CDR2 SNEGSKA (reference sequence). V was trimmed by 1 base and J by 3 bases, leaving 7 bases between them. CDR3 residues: CSARGPDYEQYL. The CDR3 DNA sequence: TGCAGTGCTAGAGGCCCGGACTACGAGCAGTACCTC.